Presented here are 25 T cell receptor beta chains from one specimen sequenced in a study of blood T cell repertoires in COVID-19. The protocol was immunoSEQ multiplex PCR, while the TCRdb copy is restricted to in-frame clones and leaves out a portion. The data contain about 100,000 clones, about nine tenths of them singletons. Sequenced input: peripheral blood. The receptors were gathered from a woman aged 25 to 39 with acute or convalescent COVID-19.

The genes are TRBV19 and TRBJ2-1; D not resolved. V was trimmed by 3 bases and J by 5 bases, leaving 8 bases between them. Germline V gene data show CDR1 as LNHDA and CDR2 as SQIVND (reference sequence). This CDR3 contains 13 residues. CDR3 coding DNA: TGTGCCAGTAGTATGGTACTAAACAATGAGCAGTTCTTC. Its translation: CASSMVLNNEQFF.

This clone appeared once. The genes are TRBV5-1 and TRBJ2-2; a possible D gene is TRBD1 (6 bases). CDR1 SGHRS and CDR2 YFSETQ come from the germline V gene. Between the trimmed V and J ends, which lost 0 bases and 1 base, there was a span of 10 bases. CDR3 length: 16 residues. CDR3 DNA sequence: TGCGCCAGCAGCTTGGAGCCGACAGGGAACACCGGGGAGCTGTTTTTT. Translation gives CASSLEPTGNTGELFF. Variable domain in full (rest from reference TRBV5-1 and TRBJ2-2): KAGVTQTPRYLIKTRGQQVTLSCSPISGHRSVSWYQQTPGQGLQFLFEYFSETQRNKGNFPGRFSGRQFSNSRSEMNVSTLELGDSALYLCASSLEPTGNTGELFFGEGSRLTVL.

The rearrangement uses TRBV6-2 or TRBV6-3 and TRBJ2-7; D is undetermined. CDR3 size: 11 residues. CDR1 and CDR2 (germline): MNHEY, SVGEGT. Trimming stripped 0 bases from V and 7 bases from J, with 4 bases between. CDR3 residues: CASSYSSEQYF. CDR3 bases: TGTGCCAGCAGTTACTCCTCGGAGCAGTACTTC.

The V call is TRBV7-2, the J call TRBJ2-7, with TRBD2 matching over 13 bases. CDR1 SGHTA and CDR2 FQGNSA come from the germline V gene. V lost 5 bases and J lost 0; bases outside the gene matches: 4. This CDR3 is built from 16 residues. CDR3 sequence (DNA): TGTGCCAGCAGCGTCGGACTAGCGGGGGCCTCCTACGAGCAGTACTTC. This sequence encodes CASSVGLAGASYEQYF.

This clone occurred a few times. DNA of the CDR3: TGTGCCAGCAGCCAATCGGGACAGGGGGACAATGAGCAGTTCTTC. This gives the protein CASSQSGQGDNEQFF. The chain carries TRBV16 and TRBJ2-1, with 11 nucleotides matching TRBD1. The junction had 0 bases not matched to a gene; V was cut back by 0 bases and J by 5 bases. CDR3 length equals 15 residues. Germline-derived CDR1 and CDR2 are KGHSY and FQNENV. Full variable domain (rest looked up from reference TRBV16 and TRBJ2-1): GEEVAQTPKHLVRGEGQKAKLYCAPIKGHSYVFWYQQVLKNEFKFLISFQNENVFDETGMPKERFSAKCLPNSPCSLEIQATKLEDSAVYFCASSQSGQGDNEQFFGPGTRLTVL.

This rearrangement joins TRBV6-5 to TRBJ1-6; perhaps TRBD1 as D (5 bases). Germline V gives CDR1 MNHEY, CDR2 SVGAGI. V shed 6 bases and J shed 5 bases, with 8 bases lying between them. This CDR3 comprises 13 residues. CDR3 region: CASRRGDNSPLHF. CDR3 sequence (DNA): TGTGCCAGCAGAAGGGGCGATAATTCACCCCTCCACTTT.

The rearrangement links TRBV12-3 or TRBV12-4 to TRBJ1-1; D may be TRBD1 (6 bases). Trimming cost V 2 bases and J 8 bases, with 12 bases left between them. The CDR3 length is 13 residues. In DNA, the CDR3 is TGTGCCAGCAGTTTACCTGGACAGAGAGAAGCTTTCTTT. Encoded protein: CASSLPGQREAFF.

This chain joins TRBV7-2 and TRBJ1-2; D is unclear. Per germline, CDR1 SGHTA and CDR2 FQGNSA. The CDR3 is 13 amino acids. Trimming stripped 2 bases from V and 8 bases from J, with 12 bases between. The CDR3 bases are TGTGCCAGCAGCTTAAGGTCCGGAGAGGGCTACACCTTC. Its protein product is CASSLRSGEGYTF.

J is TRBJ1-5 and V is TRBV6-5; D not resolved. Germline values: CDR1 MNHEY, CDR2 SVGAGI. The V end was cut by 8 bases, the J end by 9 bases, with 20 bases between. This CDR3 spans 14 amino acids. CDR3 nucleotide sequence: TGTGCCAGCTCCCCCTGGGAGGGCGGAGGGCCCCAGCATTTT. This sequence encodes CASSPWEGGGPQHF.

This clone was observed once. Other nucleotide sequences from this sample produce the same CDR3. This chain links TRBV19 with TRBJ1-1, with 7 bases lining up with TRBD1. Germline V gene sequence: CDR1 LNHDA, CDR2 SQIVND (reference sequence). This CDR3 is 14 amino acids long. V shed 3 bases, J shed 1 base, and the junction held 2 bases outside the gene matches. The CDR3 here is CASSIGTANTEAFF. CDR3 in DNA: TGTGCCAGTAGTATCGGGACAGCGAACACTGAAGCTTTCTTT.

There are a few counts of this clone. The chain employs TRBV7-2 and TRBJ2-7; perhaps TRBD2 as D (5 bases). With 1 base removed from V and 5 bases from J, the gap between germline ends came to 15 bases. This CDR3 is built from 15 residues. In germline, CDR1 is SGHTA, CDR2 FQGNSA. The CDR3 protein is CASSLVGIRSDEQYF. Here the CDR3 DNA reads TGTGCCAGCAGCTTAGTCGGGATCAGGTCCGACGAGCAGTACTTC.

The chain uses TRBV18 and TRBJ2-3, with D possibly matching TRBD1 (6 bases). The CDR3 consists of 15 residues. Trimming left V 3 bases short and J 3 bases short, with 13 bases between. Germline CDR1 and CDR2: KGHSH and LQKENI. CDR3 region: CASSPLNRVTDTQYF. CDR3 DNA: TGTGCCAGCTCACCCCTAAACAGGGTAACAGATACGCAGTATTTT.

V gene TRBV11-3 combines with J gene TRBJ1-5, with D unclear. Germline lookup yields CDR1 SGHNT and CDR2 YENEEA. This CDR3 comprises 13 residues. V shed 1 base and J shed 7 bases, with 8 bases lying between them. CDR3 sequence reads: CASSLGENQPQHF. DNA for the CDR3: TGTGCCAGCAGCTTAGGCGAGAACCAGCCCCAGCATTTT.

The V gene is TRBV6-1, the J gene TRBJ1-5, with TRBD1 matching over 8 bases. The CDR3 runs to 16 residues. Unmatched junction bases numbered 11, after V lost 2 bases and J lost 8 bases. Looked up from germline, CDR1 is MNHNS and CDR2 is SASEGT. The CDR3: CASSELGQVYVEPQHF. In DNA form, the CDR3 reads TGTGCCAGCAGTGAATTGGGACAGGTCTATGTAGAGCCCCAGCATTTT.

The chain recombines TRBV14 with TRBJ1-2, with 8 positions matching TRBD1. In germline, CDR1 is SGHDN, CDR2 FVKESK. V lost 3 bases, J lost 8 bases, and 11 bases stayed unmatched. The CDR3 is made up of 15 amino acids. The CDR3 region has the DNA TGTGCCAGCAGCCAGCTATCGGAGGGACAGGAAGGCTACACCTTC. It yields the protein CASSQLSEGQEGYTF. Looking up the rest from reference TRBV14 and TRBJ1-2 gives the full variable domain: EAGVTQFPSHSVIEKGQTVTLRCDPISGHDNLYWYRRVMGKEIKFLLHFVKESKQDESGMPNNRFLAERTGGTYSTLKVQPAELEDSGVYFCASSQLSEGQEGYTFGSGTRLTVV.

This chain connects TRBV29-1 to TRBJ2-3, with 15 bases matching TRBD2. The CDR3 has 14 residues. Looked up from germline, CDR1 is SQVTM and CDR2 is ANQGSEA. V trimming: 7 bases; J trimming: 6 bases; junction bases outside the gene matches: 5. Written as DNA, the CDR3 is TGCAGCGACTCGGGACTAGCGGGGGGCGATACGCAGTATTTT. As protein: CSDSGLAGGDTQYF.

The V gene is TRBV30, the J gene TRBJ1-2; D ambiguous. CDR1 and CDR2 from the germline V gene are GTSNPN and SVGIG (reference sequence). The CDR3 contains 13 residues. V lost 3 bases and J 8 bases, leaving 16 bases between the germline ends. The CDR3 region is CAWSIQLDNGYTF. CDR3 bases: TGTGCCTGGAGCATACAACTCGACAACGGCTACACCTTC.

This clone was seen a single time. J is TRBJ1-4 and V is TRBV28; the D gene is possibly TRBD1 (6 bases). The germline V gene encodes CDR1 MDHEN and CDR2 SYDVKM. V was shortened by 7 bases and J by 8 bases, with 20 bases between the two germline ends. The CDR3 runs to 15 residues. CDR3 sequence: CASTRPGPRGEKLFF. The CDR3 coding sequence is TGTGCCAGCACCCGACCGGGGCCTAGGGGGGAAAAACTGTTTTTT.

The rearrangement uses TRBV11-3 and TRBJ2-3; TRBD2 matches 7 bases. J gave up 2 bases and V 8 bases, and 10 bases lay outside the gene matches. This CDR3 contains 15 residues. Germline V gene sequence: CDR1 SGHNT, CDR2 YENEEA. CDR3 amino acids: CASAKNSGPTDTQYF. The DNA for the CDR3 is TGTGCCAGCGCAAAAAATAGCGGGCCCACAGATACGCAGTATTTT. Combining the CDR3 with reference TRBV11-3 and TRBJ2-3 gives the whole variable domain EAGVVQSPRYKIIEKKQPVAFWCNPISGHNTLYWYLQNLGQGPELLIRYENEEAVDDSQLPKDRFSAERLKGVDSTLKIQPAELGDSAVYLCASAKNSGPTDTQYFGPGTRLTVL.

This sequence joins TRBV10-1 and TRBJ2-3; 9 nucleotides agree with TRBD2. This CDR3 contains 18 residues. Germline V gives CDR1 WNHNN, CDR2 SYGVQD (reference sequence). V lost 0 bases and J lost 4; bases outside the gene matches: 11. The CDR3 sequence: CASSESMVVASGADTQYF. As DNA, the CDR3 is TGCGCCAGCAGTGAGTCGATGGTCGTGGCTAGCGGGGCAGATACGCAGTATTTT.

This chain joins TRBV29-1 and TRBJ1-2, with TRBD1 as a possible D gene (6 bases). Looked up from germline, CDR1 is SQVTM and CDR2 is ANQGSEA. Deletions cut 8 bases from V and 0 bases from J, with 19 bases between. CDR3 length: 15 residues. The CDR3 protein is CSCHGGVGTNYGYTF. As DNA, the CDR3 is TGCAGCTGCCATGGGGGCGTCGGAACTAACTATGGCTACACCTTC.

The rearrangement links TRBV24-1 to TRBJ1-3; D is unresolved. Germline-derived CDR1 and CDR2 are KGHDR and SFDVKD. V shed 0 bases and J shed 3 bases, with 2 bases lying between them. The CDR3 is 13 amino acids. The CDR3: CATSDLRGNTIYF. CDR3 nucleotide sequence: TGTGCCACCAGTGATTTGCGTGGAAACACCATATATTTT.

The V and J genes are TRBV7-9 and TRBJ2-6; D call uncertain. Trimming took 0 bases from V and 0 from J, leaving 9 bases between them. CDR3 length: 17 residues. Germline V gene lookup returns CDR1 SEHNR and CDR2 FQNEAQ (reference sequence). The CDR3, as DNA: TGTGCCAGCAGCTTAGCCGAAACAAGCTCTGGGGCCAACGTCCTGACTTTC. This translates into CASSLAETSSGANVLTF.

The chain uses TRBV2 and TRBJ1-1; D is ambiguous. The CDR3 totals 13 residues. Trimming stripped 9 bases from V and 0 bases from J, with 11 bases between. Germline-derived CDR1 and CDR2 are SNHLY and FYNNEI. DNA for the CDR3: TGTGCCAGACAGATACAGATGAACACTGAAGCTTTCTTT. It encodes CARQIQMNTEAFF. The variable domain in full, completed from reference TRBV2 and TRBJ1-1, reads EPEVTQTPSHQVTQMGQEVILRCVPISNHLYFYWYRQILGQKVEFLVSFYNNEISEKSEIFDDQFSVERPDGSNFTLKIRSTKLEDSAMYFCARQIQMNTEAFFGQGTRLTVV.

This clone appeared a single time. This sequence joins TRBV6-2 or TRBV6-3 and TRBJ2-7; 10 positions match TRBD2. Germline V gene lookup returns CDR1 MNHEY and CDR2 SVGEGT. V was pared by 0 bases and J by 3 bases, with 5 bases of the junction left unmatched. The CDR3 totals 16 residues. CDR3 protein: CASSYSRTSGDYEQYF. CDR3 in DNA: TGTGCCAGCAGTTACTCAAGGACTAGCGGCGACTACGAGCAGTACTTC.